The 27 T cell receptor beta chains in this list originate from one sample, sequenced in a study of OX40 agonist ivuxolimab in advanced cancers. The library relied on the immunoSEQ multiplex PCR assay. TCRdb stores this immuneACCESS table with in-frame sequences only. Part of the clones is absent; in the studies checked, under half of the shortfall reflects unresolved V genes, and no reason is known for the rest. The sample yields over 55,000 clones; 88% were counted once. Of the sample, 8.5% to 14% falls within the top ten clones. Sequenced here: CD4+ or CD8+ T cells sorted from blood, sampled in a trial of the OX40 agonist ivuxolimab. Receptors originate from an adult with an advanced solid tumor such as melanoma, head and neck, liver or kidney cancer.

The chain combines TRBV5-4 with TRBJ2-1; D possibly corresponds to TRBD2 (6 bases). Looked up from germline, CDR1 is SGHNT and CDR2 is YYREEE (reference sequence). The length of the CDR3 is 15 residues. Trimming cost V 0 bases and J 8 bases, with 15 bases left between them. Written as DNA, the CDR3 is TGTGCCAGCAGCTTGGCCGGAGGGCCGAGGGATGAGCAGTTCTTC. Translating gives CASSLAGGPRDEQFF.

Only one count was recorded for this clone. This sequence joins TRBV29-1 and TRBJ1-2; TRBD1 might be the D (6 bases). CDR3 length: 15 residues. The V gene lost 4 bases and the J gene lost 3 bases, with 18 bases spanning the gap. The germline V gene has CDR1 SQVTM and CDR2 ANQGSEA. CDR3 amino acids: CSVAHAGGLDYGYTF. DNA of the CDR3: TGCAGCGTTGCACATGCGGGGGGCTTGGACTATGGCTACACCTTC. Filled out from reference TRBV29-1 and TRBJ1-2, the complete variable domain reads SAVISQKPSRDICQRGTSLTIQCQVDSQVTMMFWYRQQPGQSLTLIATANQGSEATYESGFVIDKFPISRPNLTFSTLTVSNMSPEDSSIYLCSVAHAGGLDYGYTFGSGTRLTVV.

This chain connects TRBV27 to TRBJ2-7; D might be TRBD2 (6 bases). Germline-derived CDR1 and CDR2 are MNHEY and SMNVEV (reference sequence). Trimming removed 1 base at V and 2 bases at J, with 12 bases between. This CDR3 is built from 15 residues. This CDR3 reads CASSLFTSSPYEQYF. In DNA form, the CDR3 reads TGTGCCAGCAGTTTATTTACTAGCTCCCCCTACGAGCAGTACTTC.

The CDR3 region has the DNA TGCAGTGCGAGGCAGGGGGACGAGCAGTACTTC. Translating gives CSARQGDEQYF. The genes are TRBV20-1 and TRBJ2-7; 7 bases map to TRBD1. The V gene's germline CDR1 is DFQATT and CDR2 SNEGSKA (reference sequence). This CDR3 is built from 11 residues. J gave up 5 bases and V 6 bases, and 4 bases lay outside the gene matches.

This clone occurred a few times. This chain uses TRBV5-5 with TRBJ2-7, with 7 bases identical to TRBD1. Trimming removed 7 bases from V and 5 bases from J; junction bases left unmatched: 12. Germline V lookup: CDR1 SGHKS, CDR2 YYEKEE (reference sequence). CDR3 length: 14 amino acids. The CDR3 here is CASQGSRGKNEQYF. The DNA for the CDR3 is TGTGCCAGCCAAGGATCCAGGGGGAAGAACGAGCAGTACTTC.

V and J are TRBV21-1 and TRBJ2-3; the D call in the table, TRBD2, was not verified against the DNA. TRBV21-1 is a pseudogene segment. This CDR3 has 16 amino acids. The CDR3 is CASSKAPGIGTDTQYF. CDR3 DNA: TGTGCCAGCAGCAAAGCGCCGGGGATTGGCACAGATACGCAGTATTTT.

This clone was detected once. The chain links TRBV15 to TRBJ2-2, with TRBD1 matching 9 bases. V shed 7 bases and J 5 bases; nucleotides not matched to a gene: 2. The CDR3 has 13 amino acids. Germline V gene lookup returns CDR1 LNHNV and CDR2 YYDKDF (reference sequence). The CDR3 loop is CATTGTGTGELFF. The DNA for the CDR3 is TGTGCCACCACCGGGACAGGGACCGGGGAGCTGTTTTTT.

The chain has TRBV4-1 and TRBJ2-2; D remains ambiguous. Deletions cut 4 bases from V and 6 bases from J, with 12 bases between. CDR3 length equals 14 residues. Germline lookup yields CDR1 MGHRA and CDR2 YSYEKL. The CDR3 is CASSPVGISGELFF. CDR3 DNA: TGCGCCAGCAGCCCAGTTGGCATATCCGGGGAGCTGTTTTTT.

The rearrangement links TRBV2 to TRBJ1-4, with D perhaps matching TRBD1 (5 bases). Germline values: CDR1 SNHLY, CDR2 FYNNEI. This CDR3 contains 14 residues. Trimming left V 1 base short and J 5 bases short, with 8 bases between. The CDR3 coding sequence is TGTGCCAGCAGTGAAGGACAGCCGAATGAAAAACTGTTTTTT. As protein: CASSEGQPNEKLFF.

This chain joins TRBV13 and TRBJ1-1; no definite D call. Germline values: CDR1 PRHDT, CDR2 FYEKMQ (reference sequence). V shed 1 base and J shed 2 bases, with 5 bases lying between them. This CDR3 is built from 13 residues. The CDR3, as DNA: TGTGCCAGCAGCTTAGCAGGTAACACTGAAGCTTTCTTT. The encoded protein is CASSLAGNTEAFF.

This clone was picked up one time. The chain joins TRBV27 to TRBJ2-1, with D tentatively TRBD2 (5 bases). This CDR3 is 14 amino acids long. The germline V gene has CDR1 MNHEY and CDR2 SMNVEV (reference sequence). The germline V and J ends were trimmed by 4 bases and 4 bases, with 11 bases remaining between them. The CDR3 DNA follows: TGTGCCAGCAGTTGGACCGACTATTACAATGAGCAGTTCTTC. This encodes CASSWTDYYNEQFF.

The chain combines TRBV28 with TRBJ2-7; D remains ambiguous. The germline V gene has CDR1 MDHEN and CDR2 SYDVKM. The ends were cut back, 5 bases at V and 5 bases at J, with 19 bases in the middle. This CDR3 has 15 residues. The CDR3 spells CASSKARWTTDEQYF. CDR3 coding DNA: TGTGCCAGCAGTAAGGCGAGATGGACCACGGACGAGCAGTACTTC.

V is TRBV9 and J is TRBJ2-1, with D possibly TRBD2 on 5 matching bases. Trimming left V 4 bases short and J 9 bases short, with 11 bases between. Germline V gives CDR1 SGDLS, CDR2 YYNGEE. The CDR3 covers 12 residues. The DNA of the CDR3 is TGTGCCAGCAGCACCCCGGGATTTGAGCAGTTCTTC. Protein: CASSTPGFEQFF.

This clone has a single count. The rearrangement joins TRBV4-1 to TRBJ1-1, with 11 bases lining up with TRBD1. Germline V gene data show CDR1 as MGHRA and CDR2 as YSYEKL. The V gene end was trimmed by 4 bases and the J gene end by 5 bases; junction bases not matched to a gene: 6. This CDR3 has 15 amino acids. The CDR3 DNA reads TGCGCCAGCAGCCCCCGGGACAGGGGGTTAACTGAAGCTTTCTTT. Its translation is CASSPRDRGLTEAFF.

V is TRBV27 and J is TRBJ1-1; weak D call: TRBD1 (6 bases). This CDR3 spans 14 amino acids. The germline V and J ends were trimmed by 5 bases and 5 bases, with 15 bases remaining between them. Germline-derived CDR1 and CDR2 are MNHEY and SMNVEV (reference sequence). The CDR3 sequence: CASSGNRDGTEAFF. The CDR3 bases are TGTGCCAGCAGTGGTAACAGGGATGGGACTGAAGCTTTCTTT.

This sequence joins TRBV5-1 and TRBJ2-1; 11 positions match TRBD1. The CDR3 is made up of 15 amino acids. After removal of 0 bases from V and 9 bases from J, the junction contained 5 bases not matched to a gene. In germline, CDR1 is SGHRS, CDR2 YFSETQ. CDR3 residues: CASSLGWTGGLEQFF. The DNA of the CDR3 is TGCGCCAGCAGCTTGGGATGGACAGGGGGCCTTGAGCAGTTCTTC.

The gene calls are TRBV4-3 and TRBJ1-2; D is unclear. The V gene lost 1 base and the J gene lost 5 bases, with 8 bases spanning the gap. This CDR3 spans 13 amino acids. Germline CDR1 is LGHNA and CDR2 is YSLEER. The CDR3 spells CASSQGGLYGYTF. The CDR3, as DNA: TGCGCCAGCAGCCAAGGGGGTTTGTATGGCTACACCTTC.

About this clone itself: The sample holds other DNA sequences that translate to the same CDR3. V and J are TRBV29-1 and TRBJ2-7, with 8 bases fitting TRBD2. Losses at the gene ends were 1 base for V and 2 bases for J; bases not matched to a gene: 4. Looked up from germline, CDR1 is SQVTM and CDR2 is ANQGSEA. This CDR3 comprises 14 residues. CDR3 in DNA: TGCAGCGTTGAAGTGGCGGGAGGAACCTACGAGCAGTACTTC. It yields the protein CSVEVAGGTYEQYF.

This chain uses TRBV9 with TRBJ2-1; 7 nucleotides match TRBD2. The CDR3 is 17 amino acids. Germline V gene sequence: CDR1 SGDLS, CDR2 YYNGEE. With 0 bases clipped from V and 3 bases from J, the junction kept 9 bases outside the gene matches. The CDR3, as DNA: TGTGCCAGCAGCGTAGAGATCGGGACTAAGAGCTACAATGAGCAGTTCTTC. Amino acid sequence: CASSVEIGTKSYNEQFF.

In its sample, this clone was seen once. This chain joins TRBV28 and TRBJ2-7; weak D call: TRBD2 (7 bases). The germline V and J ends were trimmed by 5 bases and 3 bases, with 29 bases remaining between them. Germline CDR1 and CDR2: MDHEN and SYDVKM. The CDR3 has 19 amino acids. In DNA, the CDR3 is TGTGCCAGCAGTCCACCATCAGGGGCCCTAAGGGGGGGGATCTACGAGCAGTACGTC. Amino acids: CASSPPSGALRGGIYEQYV.

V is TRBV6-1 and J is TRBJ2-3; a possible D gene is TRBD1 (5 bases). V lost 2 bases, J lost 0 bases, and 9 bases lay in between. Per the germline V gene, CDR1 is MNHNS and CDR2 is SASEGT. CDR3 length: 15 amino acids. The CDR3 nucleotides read TGTGCCAGCAGTGAACCAGGACAAAGCACAGATACGCAGTATTTT. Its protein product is CASSEPGQSTDTQYF.

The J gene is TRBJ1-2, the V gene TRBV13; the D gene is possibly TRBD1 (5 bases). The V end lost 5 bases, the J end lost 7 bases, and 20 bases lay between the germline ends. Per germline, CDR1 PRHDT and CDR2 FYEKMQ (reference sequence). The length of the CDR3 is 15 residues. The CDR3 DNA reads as TGTGCCAGCAGCCCACGAACGGGGGACCCCCTTGGCTACACCTTC. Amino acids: CASSPRTGDPLGYTF.

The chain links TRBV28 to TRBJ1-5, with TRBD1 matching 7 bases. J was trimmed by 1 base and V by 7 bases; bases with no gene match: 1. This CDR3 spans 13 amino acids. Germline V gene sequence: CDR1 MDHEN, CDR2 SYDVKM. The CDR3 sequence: CASNRGSNQPQHF. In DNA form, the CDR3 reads TGTGCCAGCAACAGGGGCAGCAATCAGCCCCAGCATTTT.

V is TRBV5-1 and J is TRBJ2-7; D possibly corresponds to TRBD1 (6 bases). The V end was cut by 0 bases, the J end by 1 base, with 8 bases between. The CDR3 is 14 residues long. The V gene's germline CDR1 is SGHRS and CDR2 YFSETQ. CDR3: CASSLGTDSYEQYV. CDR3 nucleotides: TGCGCCAGCAGCTTGGGGACAGATTCCTACGAGCAGTACGTC.

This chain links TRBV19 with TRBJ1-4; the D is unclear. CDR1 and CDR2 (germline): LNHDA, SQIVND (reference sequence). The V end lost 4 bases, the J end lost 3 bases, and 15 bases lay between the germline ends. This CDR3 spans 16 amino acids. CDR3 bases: TGTGCCAGTAGTACCTGGGGAGGATCTGCTAATGAAAAACTGTTTTTT. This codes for CASSTWGGSANEKLFF.

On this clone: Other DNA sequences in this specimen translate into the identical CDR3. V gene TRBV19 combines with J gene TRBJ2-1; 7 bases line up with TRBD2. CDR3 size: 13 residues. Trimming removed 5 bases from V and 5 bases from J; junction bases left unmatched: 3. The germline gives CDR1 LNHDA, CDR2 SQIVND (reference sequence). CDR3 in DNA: TGTGCCAGTAGTCTTCTAGCGGACAATGAGCAGTTCTTC. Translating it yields CASSLLADNEQFF.

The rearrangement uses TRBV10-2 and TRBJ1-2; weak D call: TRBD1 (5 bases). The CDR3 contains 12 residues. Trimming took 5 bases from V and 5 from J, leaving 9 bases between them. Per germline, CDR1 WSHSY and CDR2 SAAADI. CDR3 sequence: CASSTGAYGYTF. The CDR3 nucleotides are TGCGCCAGCAGTACCGGGGCTTATGGCTACACCTTC.